This T cell receptor (beta chain) was retrieved from a study of blood T cell repertoires in COVID-19. On the study more broadly: The origin of the acute and convalescent COVID-19 samples was the United States, Italy and Spain. The cDNA or gDNA used as material had been derived from T cells, B-cell-depleted T cells, or PBMCs.

J lost 0 bases, V lost 4 bases, and 7 bases had no gene match. The CDR3 is 17 amino acids. CDR1 MGHRA and CDR2 YSYEKL come from the germline V gene. Per the study methods: For nucleated cells, counts were estimated from reference gene primer amplification. Using immunoSEQ multiplex PCR, the repertoire was profiled, and TCRdb retains in-frame clones only, with some absent. V and J calls plus clone size are reproduced from that table; the DNA served to infer D and trimming. The table records about 36,000 clones, over 75% of them present only once. The sample comprised peripheral blood. The receptor was derived from a human donor in a cohort sampled during active COVID-19. The chain has TRBV4-1 and TRBJ2-1, with TRBD1 identical over 9 bases. CDR3 DNA sequence: TGCGCCAGCAGCCTCGCCGGGACAGGGTTCTCCTACAATGAGCAGTTCTTC. It is translated as CASSLAGTGFSYNEQFF.